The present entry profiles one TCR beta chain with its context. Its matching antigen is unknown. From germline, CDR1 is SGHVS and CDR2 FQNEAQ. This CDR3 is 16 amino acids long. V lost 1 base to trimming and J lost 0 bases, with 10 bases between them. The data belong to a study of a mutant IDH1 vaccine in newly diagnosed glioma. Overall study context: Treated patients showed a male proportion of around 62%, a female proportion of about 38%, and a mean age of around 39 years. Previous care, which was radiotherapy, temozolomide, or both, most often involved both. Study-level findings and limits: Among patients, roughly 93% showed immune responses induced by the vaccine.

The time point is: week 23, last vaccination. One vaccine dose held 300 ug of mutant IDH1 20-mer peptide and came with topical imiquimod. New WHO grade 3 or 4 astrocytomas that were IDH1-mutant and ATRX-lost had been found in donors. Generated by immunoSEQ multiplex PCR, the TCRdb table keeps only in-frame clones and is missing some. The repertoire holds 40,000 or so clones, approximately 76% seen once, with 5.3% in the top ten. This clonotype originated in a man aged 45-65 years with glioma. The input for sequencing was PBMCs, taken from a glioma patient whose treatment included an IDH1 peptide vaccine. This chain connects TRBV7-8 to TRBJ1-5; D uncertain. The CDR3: CASSLERRYSNQPQHF. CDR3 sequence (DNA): TGTGCCAGCAGCTTAGAGAGGAGGTATAGCAATCAGCCCCAGCATTTT.